The clone carrying this T cell receptor beta chain was found a few times. The data were obtained in a study of shared clonotypes between healthy human individuals. Study overall: The donors, two women and a few men, were aged 18 to 49.

V trimming: 6 bases; J trimming: 5 bases; junction bases outside the gene matches: 9. The CDR3 runs to 14 residues. CDR1 and CDR2 from the germline V gene are MNHEY and SMNVEV (reference sequence). Deep-level assay runs were performed. The method was immunoSEQ multiplex PCR; TCRdb's version includes in-frame clones alone and lacks a portion of them. The data contain around 2,000,000 clones, just under 95% of them seen just once; the ten biggest clones take up more than 0.95%. Only CD45RO-negative cells positively selected for CCR7 counted as naive CD8 cells, so terminally differentiated effector memory CD45RA+ cells were excluded.

V gene TRBV27 combines with J gene TRBJ1-1; 7 positions agree with TRBD1. What was sequenced was naive CD8+ T cells sorted from blood. This TCR derives from a young man in good health. For the CDR3, the DNA is TGTGCCAGCAGCGTTCAGGGGGGCATTACTGAAGCTTTCTTT. Its protein is CASSVQGGITEAFF.